The clone carrying this T cell receptor beta chain was found once. In the original workflow: Amplification of reference gene primers was used by the study to estimate nucleated cell counts. Sequencing used immunoSEQ multiplex PCR; TCRdb keeps in-frame clones, though not all of them. V and J calls and clone size are those listed in that table; D and trimming were worked out from the DNA. The data contain around 220,000 clones, approximately 91% of them seen just once; the ten biggest clones take up approximately 2%. These data are taken from a study of blood T cell repertoires in COVID-19. Study in general: Specimens from acute and convalescent COVID-19 originated in the United States, Italy and Spain. Nucleic acid was either cDNA or gDNA, and it came from T cells, B-cell-depleted T cells, or PBMCs.

V was clipped by 3 bases and J by 9 bases; unmatched bases: 11. Germline values: CDR1 SGHDT, CDR2 YYEEEE. The CDR3 is 14 amino acids. Sequenced sample: peripheral blood. The rearrangement links TRBV5-6 to TRBJ2-5, with TRBD1 matching 7 bases. This clonotype was obtained from a woman aged 40 to 50 who had recovered from COVID-19. The CDR3 sequence is CASSWGQITTSQYF. DNA of the CDR3: TGTGCCAGCAGCTGGGGACAGATAACGACGTCCCAGTACTTC. The variable domain in full, completed from reference TRBV5-6 and TRBJ2-5, reads DAGVTQSPTHLIKTRGQQVTLRCSPKSGHDTVSWYQQALGQGPQFIFQYYEEEERQRGNFPDRFSGHQFPNYSSELNVNALLLGDSALYLCASSWGQITTSQYFGPGTRLLVL.